This T cell receptor (beta chain) was identified during a study of T cells in Graves' hyperthyroidism and ophthalmopathy. Broader study findings: Ophthalmopathy could be told apart from stable hyperthyroidism with a 13 V-J model.

Thyroid ultrasound and orbital computed tomography, with clinical symptoms and serum thyroxine and TRAb, informed diagnoses. This clonotype was observed at least ten times. What it binds is not known. RNA transcripts provided the source from which TCR beta CDR3 regions were amplified. An initial round of RT-PCR targeting the TCR CDR3 relied on the HTBI primer set. A single record per CDR3 protein comes from TCRdb applying MiXCR to the multiplex PCR reads. Here the sample spans roughly 700,000 distinct CDR3 sequences, 17% being singletons. Trimming took off 5 bases at V and 4 bases at J, with 24 bases between the two ends. Germline CDR1 and CDR2: MNHNS and SASEGT. The CDR3 contains 17 residues.

This sequence originates from a man aged 45-60 years with Graves' hyperthyroidism. This chain connects TRBV6-1 to TRBJ2-7; D remains unclear. The sample was blood. The CDR3 sequence is CASSRPSRADLSYEQYF. Written as DNA, the CDR3 is TGTGCCAGCAGTCGACCCTCCCGGGCCGACCTAAGTTACGAGCAGTACTTC.